Detailed here is one T cell receptor beta chain. The data belong to a study of T cell changes during pregnancy in multiple sclerosis. The V gene's germline CDR1 is KGHSH and CDR2 LQKENI. Germline trimming cut 3 bases from V and 8 bases from J; bases unmatched to any gene: 6. The CDR3 is made up of 13 amino acids. TCRdb's table, derived via immunoSEQ multiplex PCR, lists solely in-frame clones and lacks some. Of approximately 37,000 clones listed, 92% are singletons. The source is a female donor with multiple sclerosis, enrolled in a pregnancy study. The sample here was CD4+ T cells from peripheral blood mononuclear cells, taken before pregnancy. The genes are TRBV18 and TRBJ1-1; TRBD1 matches at 7 bases. CDR3 amino acids: CASSPKQGIEAFF. The CDR3 DNA reads as TGTGCCAGCTCACCGAAACAGGGGATCGAAGCTTTCTTT. The full variable domain, completed using reference TRBV18 and TRBJ1-1, is NAGVMQNPRHLVRRRGQEARLRCSPMKGHSHVYWYRQLPEEGLKFMVYLQKENIIDESGMPKERFSAEFPKEGPSILRIQQVVRGDSAAYFCASSPKQGIEAFFGQGTRLTVV.